This passage covers 11 T cell receptor beta chains from one sample sequenced in a study of regulatory T cells in long-lasting Graves disease. Time point: newly diagnosed GD, antithyroid drugs for less than 3 months. Construction of the TCR library relied on RNA isolated from PBMCs. Building the TCR beta libraries relied on iRepertoire HTBI primers, and CDR3 regions underwent Arm-PCR. TCRdb re-called the multiplex PCR reads with MiXCR, one entry per CDR3 protein. The table has over 500,000 distinct CDR3 sequences, around 17% seen once. The same specimen was also included in a second study, on T cells in Graves' hyperthyroidism and ophthalmopathy.

Specimen: peripheral blood mononuclear cells (PBMCs), collected at new diagnosis, from a patient treated with antithyroid drugs. These receptors were taken from a woman in her thirties with Graves disease.

The rearrangement links TRBV20-1 to TRBJ2-1; no clear D. Trimming left V 5 bases short and J 0 bases short, with 11 bases between. Looked up from germline, CDR1 is DFQATT and CDR2 is SNEGSKA (reference sequence). The CDR3 has 14 amino acids. The CDR3 DNA reads as TGCAGTGCTTTAGACCAAGCCTCCTACAATGAGCAGTTCTTC. The encoded protein is CSALDQASYNEQFF.

There are many counts of this clonotype. The J gene is TRBJ2-7, the V gene TRBV28; 8 bases line up with TRBD1. V shed 4 bases, J shed 2 bases, and the junction held 7 bases outside the gene matches. CDR1 MDHEN and CDR2 SYDVKM come from the germline V gene. This CDR3 contains 15 residues. This chain's CDR3 is CASSSTGTGAYEQYF. Written as DNA, the CDR3 is TGTGCCAGCAGTTCGACCGGGACAGGCGCCTACGAGCAGTACTTC.

This clonotype was observed a few times. The chain recombines TRBV3-1 with TRBJ2-2; D gene ambiguous. Trimming pared 0 bases from V and 6 bases from J, leaving 11 bases between. Germline assignment: CDR1 LGHDT and CDR2 YNNKEL (reference sequence). This CDR3 contains 15 residues. The CDR3: CASSQDYQGSGELFF. The CDR3 nucleotides are TGTGCCAGCAGCCAAGATTACCAAGGTTCCGGGGAGCTGTTTTTT.

This clonotype was detected many times. This chain links TRBV27 with TRBJ1-6; tentatively, D is TRBD1 (5 bases). The CDR3 sequence is 16 residues long. Germline V CDR1 and CDR2: MNHEY, SMNVEV (reference sequence). The ends were cut back, 6 bases at V and 0 bases at J, with 12 bases in the middle. DNA for the CDR3: TGTGCCAGCAGCCTCACAGGCCGCTCCTATAATTCACCCCTCCACTTT. Protein: CASSLTGRSYNSPLHF.

The CDR3, as DNA: TGTGCCTGGAGTGTTCTAGGTCAAGAGACCCAGTACTTC. The encoded protein is CAWSVLGQETQYF. The gene calls are TRBV30 and TRBJ2-5; D is ambiguous. CDR1 and CDR2 (germline): GTSNPN, SVGIG (reference sequence). V dropped 0 bases and J dropped 2 bases, with 7 bases sitting between them. This CDR3 has 13 residues.

This rearrangement joins TRBV20-1 to TRBJ1-5, with D perhaps matching TRBD1 (5 bases). V was pared by 2 bases and J by 1 base, with 12 bases between. Germline CDR1 reads DFQATT; CDR2 reads SNEGSKA (reference sequence). This CDR3 is 15 amino acids long. Here the CDR3 DNA reads TGCAGTGCTAGACCCCCAGAGGGGAGCAATCAGCCCCAGCATTTT. Amino acids: CSARPPEGSNQPQHF.

The gene calls are TRBV19 and TRBJ1-5; a weak D match, TRBD1 (6 bases). The V end was cut by 5 bases, the J end by 2 bases, with 13 bases between. This CDR3 is 15 amino acids long. Germline V gives CDR1 LNHDA, CDR2 SQIVND (reference sequence). The CDR3 DNA sequence: TGTGCCAGTAGTGGACAGCCCCTAGGCAATCAGCCCCAGCATTTT. Its translation is CASSGQPLGNQPQHF.

The chain has TRBV3-1 and TRBJ1-3; TRBD1 might be the D (6 bases). The length of the CDR3 is 15 residues. V was trimmed by 8 bases and J by 3 bases, leaving 17 bases between them. Germline V gene sequence: CDR1 LGHDT, CDR2 YNNKEL (reference sequence). CDR3 sequence reads: CASRSTGYGGNTIYF. The CDR3 DNA follows: TGTGCCAGCCGAAGCACAGGGTACGGTGGAAACACCATATATTTT.

The genes are TRBV5-4 and TRBJ2-5, with 10 positions matching TRBD1. The CDR3 has 15 amino acids. Trimming took 4 bases from V and 5 from J; bases not matched to a gene: 8. Germline V CDR1 and CDR2: SGHNT, YYREEE (reference sequence). CDR3 DNA sequence: TGTGCCAGCAGCCTACGGACAGGGGGATCGGAGACCCAGTACTTC. Translation: CASSLRTGGSETQYF.

V is TRBV5-1 and J is TRBJ2-1; 10 bases map to TRBD2. Germline CDR1 is SGHRS and CDR2 is YFSETQ. The length of the CDR3 is 15 residues. V shed 2 bases, J shed 7 bases, and the junction held 6 bases outside the gene matches. Written as DNA, the CDR3 is TGCGCCAGCAGCTTTCTAGCGGGAGCCGAAAATGAGCAGTTCTTC. Its protein is CASSFLAGAENEQFF.

This clonotype appeared many times. The chain recombines TRBV2 with TRBJ1-1, with D unclear. Trimming cost V 5 bases and J 7 bases, with 11 bases left between them. The CDR3 contains 12 residues. Germline V CDR1 and CDR2: SNHLY, FYNNEI. The CDR3 DNA is TGTGCCAGCAGTCTCAAGGCAGATGAAGCTTTCTTT. Amino acids: CASSLKADEAFF.